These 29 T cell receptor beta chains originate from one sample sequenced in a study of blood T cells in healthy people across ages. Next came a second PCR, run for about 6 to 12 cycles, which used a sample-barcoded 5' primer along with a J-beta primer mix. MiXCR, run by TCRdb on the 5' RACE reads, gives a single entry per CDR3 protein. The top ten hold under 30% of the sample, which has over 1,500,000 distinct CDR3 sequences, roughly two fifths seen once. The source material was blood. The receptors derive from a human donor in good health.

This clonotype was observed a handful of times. In DNA, the CDR3 is TGTGCCAGCAGTTTGGTAGCCGCGGATAGAGGGCAGTTCTTC. Its protein product is CASSLVAADRGQFF. The V call is TRBV28, the J call TRBJ2-1; D not certain. The length of the CDR3 is 14 residues. CDR1 and CDR2 (germline): MDHEN, SYDVKM. The ends were cut back, 3 bases at V and 12 bases at J, with 18 bases in the middle.

The CDR3 spells CASSLAAGATDTQYF. CDR3 nucleotides: TGTGCCAGCAGCTTAGCGGCGGGGGCCACAGATACGCAGTATTTT. The rearrangement links TRBV7-2 to TRBJ2-3; D might be TRBD2 (7 bases). This CDR3 spans 15 amino acids. Germline V lookup: CDR1 SGHTA, CDR2 FQGNSA. The V and J ends lost 0 bases and 2 bases respectively, with 9 bases between them.

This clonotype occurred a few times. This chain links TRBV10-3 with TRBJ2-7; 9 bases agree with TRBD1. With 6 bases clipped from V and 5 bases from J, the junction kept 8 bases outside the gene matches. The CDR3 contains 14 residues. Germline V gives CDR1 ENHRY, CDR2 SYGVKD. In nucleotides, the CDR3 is TGTGCCATCAGCGTCGACAGGGGGTTCGACGAGCAGTACTTC. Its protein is CAISVDRGFDEQYF.

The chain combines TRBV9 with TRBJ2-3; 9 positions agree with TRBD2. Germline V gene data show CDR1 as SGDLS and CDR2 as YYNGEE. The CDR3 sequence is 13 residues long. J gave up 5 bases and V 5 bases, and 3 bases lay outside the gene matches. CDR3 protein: CASSTSGRDTQYF. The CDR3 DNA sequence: TGTGCCAGCAGTACTAGCGGGCGAGATACGCAGTATTTT.

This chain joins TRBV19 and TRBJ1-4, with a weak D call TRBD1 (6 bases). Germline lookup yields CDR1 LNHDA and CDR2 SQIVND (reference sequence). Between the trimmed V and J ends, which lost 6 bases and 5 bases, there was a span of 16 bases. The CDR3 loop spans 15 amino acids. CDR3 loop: CASRPRTDLNEKLFF. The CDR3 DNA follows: TGTGCCAGTAGACCCCGGACAGACCTAAATGAAAAACTGTTTTTT.

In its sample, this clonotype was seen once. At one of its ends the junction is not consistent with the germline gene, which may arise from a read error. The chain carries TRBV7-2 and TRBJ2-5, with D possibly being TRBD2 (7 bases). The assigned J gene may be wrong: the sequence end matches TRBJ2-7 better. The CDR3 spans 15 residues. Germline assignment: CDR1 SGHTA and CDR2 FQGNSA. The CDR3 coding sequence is TGTGTCAGCAGCTTAGGGGGGGATAGATTCCACGAGCAGTACTTC. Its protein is CVSSLGGDRFHEQYF.

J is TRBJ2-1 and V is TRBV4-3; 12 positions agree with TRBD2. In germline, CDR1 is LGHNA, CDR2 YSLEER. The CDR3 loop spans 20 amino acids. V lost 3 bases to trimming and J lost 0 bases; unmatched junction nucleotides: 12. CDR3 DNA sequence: TGCGCCAGCAGCCACCCTAGGGGGCTAGCGGGGGGGCCCTCCTACAATGAGCAGTTCTTC. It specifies CASSHPRGLAGGPSYNEQFF.

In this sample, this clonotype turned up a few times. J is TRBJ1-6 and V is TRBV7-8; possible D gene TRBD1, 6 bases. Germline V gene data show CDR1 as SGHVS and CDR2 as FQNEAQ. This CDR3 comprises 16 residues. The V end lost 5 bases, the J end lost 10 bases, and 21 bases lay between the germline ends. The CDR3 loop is CASSPLRGALISPLHF. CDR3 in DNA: TGTGCCAGCAGCCCGTTGCGGGGGGCGCTTATATCACCCCTCCACTTT.

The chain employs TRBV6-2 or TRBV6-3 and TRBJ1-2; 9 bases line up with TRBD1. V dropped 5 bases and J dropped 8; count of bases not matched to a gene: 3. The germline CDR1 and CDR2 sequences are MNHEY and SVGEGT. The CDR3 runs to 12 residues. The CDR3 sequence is CASSTGQGGYTF. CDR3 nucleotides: TGTGCCAGCAGTACGGGACAGGGCGGCTACACCTTC.

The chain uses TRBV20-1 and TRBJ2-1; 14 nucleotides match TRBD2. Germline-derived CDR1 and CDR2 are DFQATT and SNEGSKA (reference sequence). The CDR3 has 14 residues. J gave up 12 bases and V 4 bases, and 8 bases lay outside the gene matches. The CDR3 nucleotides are TGCAGTGCTACCCGACTAGCGGGGGGGTTAGTGCAGTTCTTC. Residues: CSATRLAGGLVQFF.

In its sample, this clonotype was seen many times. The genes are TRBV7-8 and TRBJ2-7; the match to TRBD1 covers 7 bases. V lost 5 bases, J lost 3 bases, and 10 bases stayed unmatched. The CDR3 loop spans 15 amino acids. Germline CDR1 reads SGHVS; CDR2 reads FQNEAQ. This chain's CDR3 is CASSPSRDRYYEQYF. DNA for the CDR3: TGTGCCAGCAGCCCCTCCCGGGACAGATACTACGAGCAGTACTTC.

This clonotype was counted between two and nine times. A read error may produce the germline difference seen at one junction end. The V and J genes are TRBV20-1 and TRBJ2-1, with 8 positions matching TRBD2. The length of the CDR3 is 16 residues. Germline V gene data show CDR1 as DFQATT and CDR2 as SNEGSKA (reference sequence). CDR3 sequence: CSATSREAGGYNKQFF. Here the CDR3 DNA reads TGCAGTGCTACGAGCAGGGAGGCGGGGGGATACAATAAGCAGTTCTTC.

The CDR3 region has the DNA TGCAGTGACAGAGGTGGACGGCCTATGAACACTGAAGCTTTCTTT. It yields the protein CSDRGGRPMNTEAFF. The V call is TRBV20-1, the J call TRBJ1-1, with no clear D. Germline CDR1 and CDR2: DFQATT and SNEGSKA (reference sequence). Trimming stripped 7 bases from V and 0 bases from J, with 18 bases between. CDR3 length: 15 residues.

In DNA form, the CDR3 reads TGTGCCAGCGGCATCCGGGGAGATCAGCCCCAGCATTTT. Translation gives CASGIRGDQPQHF. The chain uses TRBV5-6 and TRBJ1-5; D unclear. Trimming took 7 bases from V and 5 from J, leaving 13 bases between them. The CDR3 is made up of 13 amino acids. The V gene's germline CDR1 is SGHDT and CDR2 YYEEEE.

CDR3 region: CASSDRPGGAGGEKLFF. DNA of the CDR3: TGTGCCAGCTCGGATCGACCAGGGGGCGCTGGCGGGGAAAAACTGTTTTTT. The V and J genes are TRBV18 and TRBJ1-4, with 8 nucleotides matching TRBD1. Germline CDR1 and CDR2: KGHSH and LQKENI. V was clipped by 6 bases and J by 8 bases; unmatched bases: 17. This CDR3 is built from 17 residues.

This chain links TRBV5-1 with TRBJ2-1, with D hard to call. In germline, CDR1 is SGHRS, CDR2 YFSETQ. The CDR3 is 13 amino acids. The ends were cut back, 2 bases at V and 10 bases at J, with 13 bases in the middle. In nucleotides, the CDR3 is TGCGCCAGCAGCTTAAGGGTCCCCCAAGAGCAGTTCTTC. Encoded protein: CASSLRVPQEQFF.

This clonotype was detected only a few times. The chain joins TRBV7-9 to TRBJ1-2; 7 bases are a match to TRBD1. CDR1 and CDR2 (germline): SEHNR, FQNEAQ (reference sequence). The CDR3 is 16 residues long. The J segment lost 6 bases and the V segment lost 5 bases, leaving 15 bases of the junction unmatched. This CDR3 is CASSVTYRGIYDGYTF. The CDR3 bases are TGTGCCAGCAGCGTTACCTACAGGGGTATTTACGATGGCTACACCTTC.

CDR3 loop: CATSDLQGDEQYF. The CDR3 DNA reads TGTGCCACCAGTGATTTGCAGGGTGACGAGCAGTACTTC. The chain carries TRBV24-1 and TRBJ2-7; D possibly corresponds to TRBD1 (5 bases). The V gene lost 0 bases and the J gene lost 5 bases, with 7 bases spanning the gap. CDR1 KGHDR and CDR2 SFDVKD come from the germline V gene. The CDR3 has 13 residues.

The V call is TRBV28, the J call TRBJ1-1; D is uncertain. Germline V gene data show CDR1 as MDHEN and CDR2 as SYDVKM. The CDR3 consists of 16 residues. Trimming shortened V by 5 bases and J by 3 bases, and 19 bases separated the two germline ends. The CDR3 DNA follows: TGTGCCAGCAGTGACTCGGATGGAAGCGCGGACACTGAAGCTTTCTTT. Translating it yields CASSDSDGSADTEAFF.

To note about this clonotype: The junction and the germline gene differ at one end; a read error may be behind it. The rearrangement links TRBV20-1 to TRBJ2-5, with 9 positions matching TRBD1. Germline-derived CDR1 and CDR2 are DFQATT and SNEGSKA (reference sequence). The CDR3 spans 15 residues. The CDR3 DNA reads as TGCAGTGCTAGAGATCCGGGACAGGGATATGAGACCCGGTACTTC. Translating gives CSARDPGQGYETRYF.

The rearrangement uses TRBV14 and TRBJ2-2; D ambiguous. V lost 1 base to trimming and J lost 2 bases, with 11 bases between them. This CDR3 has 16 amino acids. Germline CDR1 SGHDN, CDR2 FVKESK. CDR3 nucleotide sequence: TGTGCCAGCAGCCAAGGAGTAGGCAGAAACACCGGGGAGCTGTTTTTT. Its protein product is CASSQGVGRNTGELFF.

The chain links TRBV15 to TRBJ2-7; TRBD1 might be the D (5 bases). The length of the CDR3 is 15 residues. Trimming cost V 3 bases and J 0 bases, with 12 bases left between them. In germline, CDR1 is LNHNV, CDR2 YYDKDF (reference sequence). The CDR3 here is CATSSKGRSSYEQYF. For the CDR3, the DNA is TGTGCCACCAGCAGCAAGGGGCGTAGCTCCTACGAGCAGTACTTC.

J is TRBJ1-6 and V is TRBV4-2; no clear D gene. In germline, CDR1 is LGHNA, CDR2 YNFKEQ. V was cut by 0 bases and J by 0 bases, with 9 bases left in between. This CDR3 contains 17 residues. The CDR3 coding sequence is TGTGCCAGCAGCCAAGATGGACTTAGCTCCTATAATTCACCCCTCCACTTT. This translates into CASSQDGLSSYNSPLHF.

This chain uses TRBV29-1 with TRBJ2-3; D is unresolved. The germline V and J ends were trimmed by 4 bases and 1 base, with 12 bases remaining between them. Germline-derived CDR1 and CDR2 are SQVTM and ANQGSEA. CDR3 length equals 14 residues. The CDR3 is CSVGIVKGTDTQYF. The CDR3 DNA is TGCAGCGTTGGGATCGTTAAGGGCACAGATACGCAGTATTTT.

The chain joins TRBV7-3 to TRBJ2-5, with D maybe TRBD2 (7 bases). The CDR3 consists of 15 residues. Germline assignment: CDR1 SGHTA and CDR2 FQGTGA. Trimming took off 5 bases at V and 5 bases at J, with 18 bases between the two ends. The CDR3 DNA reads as TGTGCCAGCAGCCCGTCGCCGGGGGGCCGGGAGACCCAGTACTTC. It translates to CASSPSPGGRETQYF. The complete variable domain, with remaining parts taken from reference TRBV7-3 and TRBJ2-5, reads GAGVSQTPSNKVTEKGKYVELRCDPISGHTALYWYRQSLGQGPEFLIYFQGTGAADDSGLPNDRFFAVRPEGSVSTLKIQRTERGDSAVYLCASSPSPGGRETQYFGPGTRLLVL.

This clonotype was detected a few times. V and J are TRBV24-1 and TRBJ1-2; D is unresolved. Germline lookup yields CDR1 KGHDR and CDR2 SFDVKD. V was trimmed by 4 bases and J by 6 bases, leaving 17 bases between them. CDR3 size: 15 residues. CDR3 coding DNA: TGTGCCACCAGTGACACCGGGGAAATGGAAGATGGCTACACCTTC. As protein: CATSDTGEMEDGYTF.

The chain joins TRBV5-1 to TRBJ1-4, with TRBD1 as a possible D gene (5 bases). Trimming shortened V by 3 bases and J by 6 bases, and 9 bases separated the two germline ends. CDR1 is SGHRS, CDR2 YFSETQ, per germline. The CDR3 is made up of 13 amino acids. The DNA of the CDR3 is TGCGCCAGCAGCTGGGGGACTGATGAAAAACTGTTTTTT. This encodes CASSWGTDEKLFF.

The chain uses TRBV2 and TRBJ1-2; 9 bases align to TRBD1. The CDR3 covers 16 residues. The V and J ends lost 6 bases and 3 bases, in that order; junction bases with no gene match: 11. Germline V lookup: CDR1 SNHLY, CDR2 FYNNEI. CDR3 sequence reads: CASSAAEGQGHYGYTF. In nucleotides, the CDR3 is TGTGCCAGCAGCGCAGCAGAGGGACAGGGCCACTATGGCTACACCTTC.

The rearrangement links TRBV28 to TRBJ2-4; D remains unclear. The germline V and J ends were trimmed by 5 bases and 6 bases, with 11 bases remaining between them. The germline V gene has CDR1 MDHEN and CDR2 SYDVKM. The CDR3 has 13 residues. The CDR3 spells CASSAPRVNIQYF. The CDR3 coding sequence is TGTGCCAGCAGTGCCCCCCGGGTAAACATTCAGTACTTC.